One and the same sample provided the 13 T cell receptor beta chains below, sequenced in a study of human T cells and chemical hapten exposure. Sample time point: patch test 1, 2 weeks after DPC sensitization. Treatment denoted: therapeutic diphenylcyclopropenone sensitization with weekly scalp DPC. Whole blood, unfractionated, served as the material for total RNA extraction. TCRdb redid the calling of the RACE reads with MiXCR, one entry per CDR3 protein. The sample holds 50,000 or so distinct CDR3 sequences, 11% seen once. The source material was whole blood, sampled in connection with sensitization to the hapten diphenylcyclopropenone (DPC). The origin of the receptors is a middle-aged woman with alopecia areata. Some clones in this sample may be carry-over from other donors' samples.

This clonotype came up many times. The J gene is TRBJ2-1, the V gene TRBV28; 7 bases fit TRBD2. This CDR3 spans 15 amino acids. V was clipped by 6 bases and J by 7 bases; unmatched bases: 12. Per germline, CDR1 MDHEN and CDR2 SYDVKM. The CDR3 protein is CASRPTSDGGNEQFF. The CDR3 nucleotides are TGTGCCAGCAGGCCCACTAGCGACGGCGGGAATGAGCAGTTCTTC.

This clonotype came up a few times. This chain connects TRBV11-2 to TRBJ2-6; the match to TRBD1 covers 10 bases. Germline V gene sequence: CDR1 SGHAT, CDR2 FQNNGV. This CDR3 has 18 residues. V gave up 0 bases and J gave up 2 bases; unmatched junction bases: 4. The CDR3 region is CASSLDLGQGTGANVLTF. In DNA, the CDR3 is TGTGCCAGCAGCTTAGATTTGGGACAGGGGACTGGGGCCAACGTCCTGACTTTC.

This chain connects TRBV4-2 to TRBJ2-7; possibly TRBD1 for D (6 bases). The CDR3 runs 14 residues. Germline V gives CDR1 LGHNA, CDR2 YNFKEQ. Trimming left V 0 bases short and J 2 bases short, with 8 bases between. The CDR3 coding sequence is TGTGCCAGCAGCCAAGAGCGGACAGCCTACGAGCAGTACTTC. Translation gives CASSQERTAYEQYF.

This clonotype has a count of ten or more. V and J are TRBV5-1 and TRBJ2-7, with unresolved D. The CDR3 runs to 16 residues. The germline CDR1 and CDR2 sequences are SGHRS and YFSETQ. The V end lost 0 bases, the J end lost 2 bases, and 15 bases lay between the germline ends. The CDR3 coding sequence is TGCGCCAGCAGCTTGGCCGGAAAAAGGCAGGCCTACGAGCAGTACTTC. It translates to CASSLAGKRQAYEQYF.

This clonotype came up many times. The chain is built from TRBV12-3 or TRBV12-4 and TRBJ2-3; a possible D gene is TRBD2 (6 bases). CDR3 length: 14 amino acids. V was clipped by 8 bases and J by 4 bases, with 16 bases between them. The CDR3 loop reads CASRLAGGADTQYF. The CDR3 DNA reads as TGTGCCAGCCGCCTGGCTGGCGGGGCAGATACGCAGTATTTT.

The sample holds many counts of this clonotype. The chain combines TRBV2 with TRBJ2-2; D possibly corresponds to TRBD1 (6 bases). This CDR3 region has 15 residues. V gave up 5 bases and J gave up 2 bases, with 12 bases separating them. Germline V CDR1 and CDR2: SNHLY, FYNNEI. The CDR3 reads CASSPQGTNTGELFF. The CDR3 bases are TGTGCCAGCAGTCCTCAGGGGACAAACACCGGGGAGCTGTTTTTT.

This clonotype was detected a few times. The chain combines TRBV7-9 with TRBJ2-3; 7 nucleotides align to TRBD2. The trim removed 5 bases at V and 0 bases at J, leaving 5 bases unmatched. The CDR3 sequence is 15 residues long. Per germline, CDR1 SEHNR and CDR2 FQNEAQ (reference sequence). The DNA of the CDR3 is TGTGCCAGCAGCCCTGGACTAGGGAGCACAGATACGCAGTATTTT. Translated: CASSPGLGSTDTQYF.

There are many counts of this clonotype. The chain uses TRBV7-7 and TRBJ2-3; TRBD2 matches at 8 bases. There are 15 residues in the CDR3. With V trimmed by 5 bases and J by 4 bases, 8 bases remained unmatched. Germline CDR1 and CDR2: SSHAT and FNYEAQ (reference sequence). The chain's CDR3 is CASSAGGGGADTQYF. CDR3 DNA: TGTGCCAGCAGCGCCGGGGGGGGCGGGGCAGATACGCAGTATTTT.

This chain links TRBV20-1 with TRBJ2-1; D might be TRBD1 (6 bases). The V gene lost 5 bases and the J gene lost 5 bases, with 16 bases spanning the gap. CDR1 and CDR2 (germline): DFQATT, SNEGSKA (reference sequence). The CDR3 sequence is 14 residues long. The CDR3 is CSAPGTRSDNEQFF. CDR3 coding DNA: TGCAGTGCTCCGGGGACACGGAGCGACAATGAGCAGTTCTTC.

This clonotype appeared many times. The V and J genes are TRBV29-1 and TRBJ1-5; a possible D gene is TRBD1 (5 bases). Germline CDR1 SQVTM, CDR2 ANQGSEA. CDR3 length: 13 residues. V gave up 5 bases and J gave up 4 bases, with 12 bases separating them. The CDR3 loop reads CSVSQGLNQPQHF. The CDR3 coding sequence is TGCAGCGTTTCCCAGGGACTGAATCAGCCCCAGCATTTT.

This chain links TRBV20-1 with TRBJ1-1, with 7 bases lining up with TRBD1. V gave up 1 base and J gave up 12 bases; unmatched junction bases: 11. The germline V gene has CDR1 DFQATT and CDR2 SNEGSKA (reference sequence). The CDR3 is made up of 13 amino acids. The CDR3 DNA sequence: TGCAGTGCTAGAGGCACCGGGACAGAGAGGACTTTCTTT. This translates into CSARGTGTERTFF.

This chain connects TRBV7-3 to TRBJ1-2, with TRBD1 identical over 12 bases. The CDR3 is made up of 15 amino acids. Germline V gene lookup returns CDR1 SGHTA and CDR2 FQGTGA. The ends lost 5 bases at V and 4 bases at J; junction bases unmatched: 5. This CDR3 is CASSPGTGGVYGYTF. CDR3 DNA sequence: TGTGCCAGCAGCCCCGGGACAGGGGGCGTCTATGGCTACACCTTC. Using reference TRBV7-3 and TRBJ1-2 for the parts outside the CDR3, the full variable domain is GAGVSQTPSNKVTEKGKYVELRCDPISGHTALYWYRQSLGQGPEFLIYFQGTGAADDSGLPNDRFFAVRPEGSVSTLKIQRTERGDSAVYLCASSPGTGGVYGYTFGSGTRLTVV.

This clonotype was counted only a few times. For the CDR3, the DNA is TGTGCCAGCTCACCAGGCGGAACAACCGCTAACTCCTATGGCTACACCTTC. Its protein product is CASSPGGTTANSYGYTF. The chain recombines TRBV18 with TRBJ1-2, with unresolved D. Germline assignment: CDR1 KGHSH and CDR2 LQKENI. CDR3 length equals 17 residues. V lost 2 bases and J 4 bases, leaving 20 bases between the germline ends.